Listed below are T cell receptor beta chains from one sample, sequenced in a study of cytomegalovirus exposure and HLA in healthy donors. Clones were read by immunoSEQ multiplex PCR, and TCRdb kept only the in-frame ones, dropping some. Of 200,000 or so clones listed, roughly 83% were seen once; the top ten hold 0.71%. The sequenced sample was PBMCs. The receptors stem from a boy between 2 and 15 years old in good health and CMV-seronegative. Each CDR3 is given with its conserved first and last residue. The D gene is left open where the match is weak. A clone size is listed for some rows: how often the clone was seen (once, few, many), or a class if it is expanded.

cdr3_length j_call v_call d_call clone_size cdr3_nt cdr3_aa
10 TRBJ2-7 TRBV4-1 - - TGCGCCAGCAGCCTCACGGGGCAGTACTTC CASSLTGQYF
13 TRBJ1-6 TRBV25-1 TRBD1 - TGTGCCAGTTCACAGGGGGAGGCTTCACCCCTCCACTTT CASSQGEASPLHF
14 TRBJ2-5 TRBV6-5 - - TGTGCCAGCAGTTACGGGCGCATTCAAGAGACCCAGTACTTC CASSYGRIQETQYF
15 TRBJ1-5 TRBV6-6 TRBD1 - TGTGCCAGCAGACCGGACAGGGGGGGGACCCAGCCCCAGCATTTT CASRPDRGGTQPQHF
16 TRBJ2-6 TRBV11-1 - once TGTGCCAACAGCCGGACAACCGGTCATGGGGCCAACGTCCTGACTTTC CANSRTTGHGANVLTF
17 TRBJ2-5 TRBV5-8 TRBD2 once TGTGCCAGCAGCTTGGGCCGGGGGGAGCGGGAGGCCGAGACCCAGTACTTC CASSLGRGEREAETQYF
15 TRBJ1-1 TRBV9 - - TGTGCCAGCAAGCCAGGCGAGGGATGGGGCACTGAAGCTTTCTTT CASKPGEGWGTEAFF
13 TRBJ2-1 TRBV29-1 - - TGCAGCCTTCGGGTGTCTGCGACGTGGGAGCAGTTCTTC CSLRVSATWEQFF
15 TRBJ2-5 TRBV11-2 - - TGTGCCAGCAGCTTAGATGGTAACAAGCAGGGGACCCAGTACTTC CASSLDGNKQGTQYF
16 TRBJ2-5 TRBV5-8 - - TGTGCCAGCACCCCACCCTACCGGGGTAGCCAAGAGACCCAGTACTTC CASTPPYRGSQETQYF
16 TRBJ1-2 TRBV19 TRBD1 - TGTGCCAGTACCCCTGAACCCGGGACAGGGCTGTATGGCTACACCTTC CASTPEPGTGLYGYTF
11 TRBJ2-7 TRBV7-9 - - TGTTCCAGCAGCCTCAGGAACGAGCAGTACTTC CSSSLRNEQYF
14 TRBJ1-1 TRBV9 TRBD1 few TGTGCCAGCAGCCAAGGACAGGGGCGCACTGAAGCTTTCTTT CASSQGQGRTEAFF
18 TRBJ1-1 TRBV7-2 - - TGTGCCAGCAGCTCGAGGGGGGGACACCTGATCCGAAACACTGAAGCTTTCTTT CASSSRGGHLIRNTEAFF
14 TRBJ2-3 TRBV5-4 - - TGTGCCAGCAGAAGCGACCCGTTTTTCGATACGCAGTATTTT CASRSDPFFDTQYF
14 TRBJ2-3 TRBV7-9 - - TGTGCCAGCAGCACCGGGCACAGGGAAGATACGCAGTATTTT CASSTGHREDTQYF
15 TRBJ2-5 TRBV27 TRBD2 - TGTGCCAGCAGTTACGCGGGGGGGATTATAGAGACCCAGTACTTC CASSYAGGIIETQYF
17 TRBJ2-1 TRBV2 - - TGTGCCAGCAGTGGCCCACGTCGGCGAGCGGCGCACAATGAGCAGTTCTTC CASSGPRRRAAHNEQFF
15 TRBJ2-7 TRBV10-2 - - TGCGCCAGCAGTTTCGGAGAAGAGCCGGGGAACGAGCAGTACTTC CASSFGEEPGNEQYF
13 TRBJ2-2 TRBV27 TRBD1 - TGTGCCAGCAAGACAGGGGCCACCGGGGAGCTGTTTTTT CASKTGATGELFF
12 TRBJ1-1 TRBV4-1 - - TGCGCCAGCAGCCCGAAGGGGACTGAAGCTTTCTTT CASSPKGTEAFF
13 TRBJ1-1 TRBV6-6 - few TGTGCCAGCAGTTACGCGGTGAACACTGAAGCTTTCTTT CASSYAVNTEAFF
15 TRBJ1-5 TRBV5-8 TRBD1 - TGTGCCAGCAGCCCGAGGACAGGGAGTAATCAGCCCCAGCATTTT CASSPRTGSNQPQHF
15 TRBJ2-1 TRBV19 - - TGTGCCAGTACCTCGCTCCTAGCGTTCAACAATGAGCAGTTCTTC CASTSLLAFNNEQFF
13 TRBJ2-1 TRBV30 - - TGTGCCTGGAGTGTCCGGCAGGGCAATGAGCAGTTCTTC CAWSVRQGNEQFF
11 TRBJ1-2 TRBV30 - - TGTGCCTGGAGTGTTGGGGAGAGCTACACCTTC CAWSVGESYTF
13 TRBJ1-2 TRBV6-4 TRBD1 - TGTGCCAGCAGGGGGACAGGGTTCAGTGGCTACACCTTC CASRGTGFSGYTF
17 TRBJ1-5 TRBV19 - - TGTGCCAGTAGTCCGCGCACCGGGATCCTAGGGAATCAGCCCCAGCATTTT CASSPRTGILGNQPQHF
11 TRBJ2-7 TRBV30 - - TGTGCCTGGAGTGTTGGGAGAGAGCAGTACTTC CAWSVGREQYF
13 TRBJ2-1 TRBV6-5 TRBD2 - TGTGCCACCGGCCTTAGCGGGAGAAATGAGCAGTTCTTC CATGLSGRNEQFF
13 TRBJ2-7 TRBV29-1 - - TGCAGCGCCAGCCGCGAGGGTATTTACGAGCAGTACTTC CSASREGIYEQYF
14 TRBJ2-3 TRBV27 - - TGTGCCAGCAGTTTCCAGTATGACACAGATACGCAGTATTTT CASSFQYDTDTQYF
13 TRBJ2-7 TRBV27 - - TGTGCCAGCACGCCGCTATTCTCCTACGAGCAGTACTTC CASTPLFSYEQYF
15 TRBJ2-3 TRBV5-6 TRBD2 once TGTGCCAGCAGCCACGCCCCTAGCGGGGGGGCGGCGCAGTATTTT CASSHAPSGGAAQYF
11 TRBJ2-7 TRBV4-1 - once TGCGCCAGCAGCCGCGGTCCACGGCAGTACTTC CASSRGPRQYF
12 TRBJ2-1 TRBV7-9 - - TGTGCCAGCAGCTCGGACACGCCCTTAGTGTTCTTC CASSSDTPLVFF
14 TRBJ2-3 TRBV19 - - TGTGCCAGTAGCCCCCCAGCGAGCACAGATACGCAGTATTTT CASSPPASTDTQYF
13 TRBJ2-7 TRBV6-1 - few TGTGCCAGCAGCGAGGGACACCCCTACGAGCAGTACTTC CASSEGHPYEQYF
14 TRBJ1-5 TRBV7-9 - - TGTGCCAGCAGCCAGGGGAAGGGGAATCAGCCCCAGCATTTT CASSQGKGNQPQHF
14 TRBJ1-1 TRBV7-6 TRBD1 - TGTGCCAGCAGCTTAGGGGACAGTAACACTGAAGCTTTCTTT CASSLGDSNTEAFF
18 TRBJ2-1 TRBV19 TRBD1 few TGTGCCAGTAGTTCCTCGACAGGGTGGCCGTGGGCTTGGAATGAGCAGTTCTTC CASSSSTGWPWAWNEQFF
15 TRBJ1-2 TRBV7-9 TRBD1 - TGTGCCAGCAGCTTCGGTCGGACAGGGGGAGGTGGCTACACCTTC CASSFGRTGGGGYTF
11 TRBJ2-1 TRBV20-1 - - TGCAGTGCGACCGGGAACAATGAGCAGTTCTTC CSATGNNEQFF
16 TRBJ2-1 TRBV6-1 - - TGTGCCAGCAGTGAACCCAGCGCCCCGAGGGAAGTTGAGCAGTTCTTC CASSEPSAPREVEQFF
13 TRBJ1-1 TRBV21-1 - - TGTGCCAGCAGCAAGGGATTTGACAGGAAAGCTTTCTTT CASSKGFDRKAFF
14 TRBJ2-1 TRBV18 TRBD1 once TGTGCCAGCTCACCACCGACAGGGAAGGATGAGCAGTTCTTC CASSPPTGKDEQFF
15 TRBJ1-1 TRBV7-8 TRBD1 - TGTGCCAGCAGCTTAGCGGGGACAGCTAACACTGAAGCTTTCTTT CASSLAGTANTEAFF
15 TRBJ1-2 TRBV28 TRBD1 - TGTGCCAGCAGTCCTAAGGGACAGGGGGCATATGGCTACACCTTC CASSPKGQGAYGYTF
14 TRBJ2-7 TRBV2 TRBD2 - TGTGCCAGCAGTGCCGGGACTAGCGGGCCCCCAACGCACTTC CASSAGTSGPPTHF